The clone carrying this T cell receptor beta chain turned up a few times. Trimming stripped 4 bases from V and 11 bases from J, with 12 bases between. The CDR3 has 12 amino acids. The germline V gene has CDR1 SGHVS and CDR2 FNYEAQ. The source of the sample is a study of identical twins. Via MiXCR, TCRdb re-called the 5' RACE reads, giving one row per CDR3 protein. This table holds 600,000 to 850,000 distinct CDR3 sequences, about 18% found once. The same specimen was also included in a second study, on T cells expressing NK-cell markers.

The TCR comes from a woman under 30 in good health. This chain connects TRBV7-6 to TRBJ1-5; D gene uncertain. Sequencing was carried out using PBMCs. The CDR3 nucleotides read TGTGCCAGCAGCTGGCCCCCTGGCTCCCAGCATTTT. This gives the protein CASSWPPGSQHF. Supplemented by reference TRBV7-6 and TRBJ1-5, the full variable domain reads GAGVSQSPRYKVTKRGQDVALRCDPISGHVSLYWYRQALGQGPEFLTYFNYEAQQDKSGLPNDRFSAERPEGSISTLTIQRTEQRDSAMYRCASSWPPGSQHFGDGTRLSIL.